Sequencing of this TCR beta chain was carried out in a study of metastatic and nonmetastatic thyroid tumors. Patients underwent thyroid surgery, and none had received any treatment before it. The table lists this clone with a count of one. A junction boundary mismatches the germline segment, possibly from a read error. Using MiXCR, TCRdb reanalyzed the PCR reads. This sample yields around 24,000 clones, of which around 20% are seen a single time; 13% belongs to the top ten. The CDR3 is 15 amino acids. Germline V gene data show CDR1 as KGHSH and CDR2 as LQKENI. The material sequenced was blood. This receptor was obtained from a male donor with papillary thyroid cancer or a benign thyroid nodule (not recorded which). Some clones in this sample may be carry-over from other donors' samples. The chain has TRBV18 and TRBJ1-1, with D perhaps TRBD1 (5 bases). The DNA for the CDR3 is TGTGCCAGCTCGCCACCGACCCGGGGGGACTCTGAAGCTTTCTTT. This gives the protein CASSPPTRGDSEAFF. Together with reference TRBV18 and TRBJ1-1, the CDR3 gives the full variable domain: NAGVMQNPRHLVRRRGQEARLRCSPMKGHSHVYWYRQLPEEGLKFMVYLQKENIIDESGMPKERFSAEFPKEGPSILRIQQVVRGDSAAYFCASSPPTRGDSEAFFGQGTRLTVV.